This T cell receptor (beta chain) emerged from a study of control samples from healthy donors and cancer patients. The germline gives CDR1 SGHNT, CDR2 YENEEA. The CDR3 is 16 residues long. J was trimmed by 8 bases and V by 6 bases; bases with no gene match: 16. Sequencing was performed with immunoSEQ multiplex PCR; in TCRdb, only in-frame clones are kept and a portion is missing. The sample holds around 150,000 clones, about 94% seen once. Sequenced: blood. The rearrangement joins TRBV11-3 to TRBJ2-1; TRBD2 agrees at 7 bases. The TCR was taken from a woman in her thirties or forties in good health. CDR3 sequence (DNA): TGTGCCAGCAGTCGGGGCCTTAGCGGGCTGGTAGATGAGCAGTTCTTC. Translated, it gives CASSRGLSGLVDEQFF.